The 16 T cell receptor beta chains given below trace back to one sample, sequenced in a study of T cell responses to AZD1222 COVID-19 vaccine. TCRdb's copy holds only in-frame clones and misses some; the assay was immunoSEQ multiplex PCR. The sample has around 78,000 clones; more than 75% are singletons. The sample consisted of peripheral blood, taken on day 0 of AZD1222 vaccination. These receptor sequences come from an adult in good health.

This clone was observed once. The rearrangement uses TRBV10-3 and TRBJ1-6; no clear D gene. Germline CDR1 ENHRY, CDR2 SYGVKD. V dropped 0 bases and J dropped 0 bases, with 6 bases sitting between them. The CDR3 covers 16 residues. This CDR3 reads CAISESHPSYNSPLHF. In DNA form, the CDR3 reads TGTGCCATCAGTGAGTCCCACCCCTCCTATAATTCACCCCTCCACTTT.

V and J are TRBV6-6 and TRBJ2-7; 9 nucleotides align to TRBD1. Trimming at V came to 0 bases and at J to 12 bases, leaving 6 bases not matched to a gene. Germline V gene sequence: CDR1 MNHNY, CDR2 SVGAGI (reference sequence). The CDR3 length is 13 residues. CDR3 loop: CASSYSYTGGRYF. Written as DNA, the CDR3 is TGTGCCAGCAGTTACTCGTACACAGGGGGCCGGTACTTC.

The CDR3 bases are TGTGCCAGTAGTCCAGGGGAGAGGCGAGCAACAGATACGCAGTATTTT. It codes for CASSPGERRATDTQYF. The J gene is TRBJ2-3, the V gene TRBV19; TRBD1 might be the D (6 bases). The V gene lost 5 bases and the J gene lost 3 bases, with 18 bases spanning the gap. The germline CDR1 and CDR2 sequences are LNHDA and SQIVND (reference sequence). This CDR3 has 16 amino acids.

The genes are TRBV24-1 and TRBJ2-1; 12 bases match TRBD2. The CDR3 loop spans 15 amino acids. Trimming took 6 bases from V and 8 from J; bases not matched to a gene: 7. The germline V gene encodes CDR1 KGHDR and CDR2 SFDVKD. The CDR3 reads CATSNHGLAGHEQFF. DNA for the CDR3: TGTGCCACCAGTAACCACGGACTAGCGGGGCATGAGCAGTTCTTC.

The genes are TRBV5-4 and TRBJ1-2; perhaps TRBD1 as D (6 bases). The germline V gene encodes CDR1 SGHNT and CDR2 YYREEE (reference sequence). V was shortened by 8 bases and J by 4 bases, with 15 bases between the two germline ends. The CDR3 runs 13 residues. The CDR3 sequence: CASSPGDGYGYTF. CDR3 coding DNA: TGTGCCAGTAGCCCAGGGGACGGCTATGGCTACACCTTC.

The V call is TRBV6-5, the J call TRBJ2-1; 10 positions match TRBD2. Germline lookup yields CDR1 MNHEY and CDR2 SVGAGI. The CDR3 is 14 residues long. Losses at the gene ends were 7 bases for V and 9 bases for J; bases not matched to a gene: 9. The CDR3 reads CASTASGSGGEQFF. In DNA, the CDR3 is TGTGCCAGCACAGCTAGCGGGAGCGGGGGTGAGCAGTTCTTC.

V usage is TRBV7-2 and J usage is TRBJ1-3; possibly TRBD1 for D (6 bases). The CDR3 contains 17 residues. Per germline, CDR1 SGHTA and CDR2 FQGNSA. Deletions cut 0 bases from V and 2 bases from J, with 14 bases between. The CDR3 spells CASSLALAGATGNTIYF. The CDR3 DNA is TGTGCCAGCAGCTTAGCCCTAGCAGGGGCAACTGGAAACACCATATATTTT.

The chain combines TRBV24-1 with TRBJ2-7; tentative D call: TRBD1 (5 bases). This CDR3 has 11 residues. Trimming pared 9 bases from V and 3 bases from J, leaving 8 bases between. CDR1 and CDR2 (germline): KGHDR, SFDVKD. DNA of the CDR3: TGTGCCACCGGGGCAGGCTACGAGCAGTACTTC. Its protein product is CATGAGYEQYF.

This clone was seen a single time. V usage is TRBV12-3 or TRBV12-4 and J usage is TRBJ1-1; unclear D gene. CDR3 size: 11 residues. Trimming stripped 8 bases from V and 8 bases from J, with 12 bases between. CDR3 sequence (DNA): TGTGCCAGCTCAGTGGGGAAAGAAGCTTTCTTT. Amino acid sequence: CASSVGKEAFF.

The genes are TRBV7-3 and TRBJ2-1; D call uncertain. The CDR3 is 14 residues long. Trimming left V 5 bases short and J 5 bases short, with 13 bases between. Germline assignment: CDR1 SGHTA and CDR2 FQGTGA. As DNA, the CDR3 is TGTGCCAGCAGCCCCGCAGGTTCCGACAATGAGCAGTTCTTC. Its translation is CASSPAGSDNEQFF.

The chain combines TRBV7-2 with TRBJ1-2; the match to TRBD1 covers 8 bases. Trimming took 5 bases from V and 2 from J; bases not matched to a gene: 7. The V gene's germline CDR1 is SGHTA and CDR2 FQGNSA. The CDR3 runs 15 residues. CDR3 loop: CASSPDRATNYGYTF. The CDR3 DNA reads as TGTGCCAGCAGCCCGGACAGGGCGACCAACTATGGCTACACCTTC.

This chain connects TRBV7-2 to TRBJ1-2, with a possible D match to TRBD1 (5 bases). Germline CDR1 and CDR2: SGHTA and FQGNSA. The CDR3 has 13 residues. V was trimmed by 2 bases and J by 6 bases, leaving 10 bases between them. The CDR3 region is CASSLRSRDGYTF. The DNA for the CDR3 is TGTGCCAGCAGCTTAAGGTCCAGGGATGGCTACACCTTC.

This rearrangement joins TRBV19 to TRBJ2-1; D unresolved. CDR1 and CDR2 (germline): LNHDA, SQIVND (reference sequence). Trimming left V 5 bases short and J 7 bases short, with 21 bases between. CDR3 size: 16 residues. CDR3 nucleotide sequence: TGTGCCAGTAGTGCTCCGTGGGTTAAAGGGCGGAATGAGCAGTTCTTC. This encodes CASSAPWVKGRNEQFF.

V usage is TRBV10-3 and J usage is TRBJ1-1; TRBD1 might be the D (5 bases). The CDR3 runs 14 residues. CDR1 is ENHRY and CDR2 is SYGVKD in the germline V gene. V lost 7 bases to trimming and J lost 1 base, with 13 bases between them. Here the CDR3 reads CAITSDRENTEAFF. CDR3 in DNA: TGTGCCATCACCTCCGACAGAGAGAACACTGAAGCTTTCTTT.

J is TRBJ2-7 and V is TRBV27, with 10 nucleotides matching TRBD1. V gave up 1 base and J gave up 9 bases; unmatched junction bases: 21. This CDR3 region has 19 residues. Germline V gene sequence: CDR1 MNHEY, CDR2 SMNVEV (reference sequence). The CDR3 DNA sequence: TGTGCCAGCAGTTTATTTGCGTGGGGGACCGGGACAGGGGATTTTGGGCAGTACTTC. This gives the protein CASSLFAWGTGTGDFGQYF.

The chain recombines TRBV24-1 with TRBJ1-3, with D unclear. Trimming removed 4 bases at V and 4 bases at J, with 10 bases between. Germline CDR1 reads KGHDR; CDR2 reads SFDVKD. The CDR3 spans 14 residues. The CDR3, as DNA: TGTGCCACCAGTGACCAGAAAGGCGGAAACACCATATATTTT. This codes for CATSDQKGGNTIYF.